This T cell receptor (beta chain) was identified during a study of cytomegalovirus exposure and HLA in healthy donors. There are a few counts of this clone. Its antigen remains unknown. Study-level points and caveats: Among immune exposure information, only CMV serostatus was available.

The PCR was carried out with 60 Vbeta primers and 13 Jbeta primers. As originally analysed: Approximately 78 million unique TCR beta chains, 10 million to 13 million of them shared, were counted by a later analysis. Profiling relied on immunoSEQ multiplex PCR, and the TCRdb table lists in-frame clones only, not all of them. The V and J calls and clone size come from that table; D and trimming were worked out from the DNA. The table shows 80,000 to 90,000 clones, with approximately 71% occurring only once. Germline lookup yields CDR1 MGHRA and CDR2 YSYEKL. The CDR3 runs 15 residues. The V gene lost 1 base and the J gene lost 4 bases, with 11 bases spanning the gap.

This TCR was sampled from a man aged 35-49 years in good health and CMV-seronegative. Sequencing was carried out using PBMCs. This sequence joins TRBV4-1 and TRBJ1-5, with D tentatively TRBD1 (6 bases). For the CDR3, the DNA is TGCGCCAGCAGCCAAGGCCCAGGGGAAAATCAGCCCCAGCATTTT. Translation gives CASSQGPGENQPQHF.